The 5 T cell receptor beta chains listed next were all sequenced from one sample in a study of T cell responses to AZD1222 COVID-19 vaccine (dated by TCRdb to the early 2020s). The method was the immunoSEQ multiplex PCR assay. TCRdb took over this immuneACCESS table, retaining in-frame rearrangements with V and J assigned. Such tables are incomplete; in checked studies, under half of the missing clones stem from an unresolved V gene, and the remainder is unexplained. This sample holds approximately 140,000 clones; roughly 88% were observed only once. Of the sample, about 16% is held by the ten largest clones. The meaning of the sample's time point label: baseline before first vaccination. This specimen was peripheral blood, taken on day 0 of AZD1222 vaccination. The origin of the receptors is an adult in good health.

The rearrangement joins TRBV6-5 to TRBJ1-1; D not certain. Germline V gene lookup returns CDR1 MNHEY and CDR2 SVGAGI. Trimming took off 4 bases at V and 1 base at J, with 10 bases between the two ends. This CDR3 spans 14 amino acids. CDR3 sequence: CASSWSHQNTEAFF. The CDR3 region has the DNA TGTGCCAGCAGTTGGTCACATCAGAACACTGAAGCTTTCTTT.

This rearrangement joins TRBV7-2 to TRBJ1-1; D not certain. Germline CDR1 SGHTA, CDR2 FQGNSA. The CDR3 consists of 17 residues. Between the trimmed V and J ends, which lost 1 base and 0 bases, there was a span of 15 bases. In DNA form, the CDR3 reads TGTGCCAGCAGCTTAGTACACGGTCTCACAATGAACACTGAAGCTTTCTTT. It encodes CASSLVHGLTMNTEAFF.

The chain employs TRBV6-2 or TRBV6-3 and TRBJ1-1; 8 bases align to TRBD1. The V segment lost 3 bases and the J segment 1 base; nucleotides outside the gene matches: 13. The germline V gene has CDR1 MNHEY and CDR2 SVGEGT. The CDR3 has 18 amino acids. CDR3 sequence: CASSYPFRGRSWNTEAFF. The DNA for the CDR3 is TGTGCCAGCAGTTATCCCTTCAGGGGGCGTTCATGGAACACTGAAGCTTTCTTT.

The gene calls are TRBV10-3 and TRBJ1-5; 7 bases are shared with TRBD1. Germline CDR1 reads ENHRY; CDR2 reads SYGVKD. V trimming: 5 bases; J trimming: 7 bases; junction bases outside the gene matches: 8. The CDR3 runs 14 residues. As DNA, the CDR3 is TGTGCCATCAGTAACAGGGGAAGTGAGCAGCCCCAGCATTTT. Protein: CAISNRGSEQPQHF.

This chain joins TRBV10-3 and TRBJ1-2; TRBD1 might be the D (5 bases). There are 16 residues in the CDR3. Per germline, CDR1 ENHRY and CDR2 SYGVKD. V was clipped by 3 bases and J by 3 bases, with 17 bases between them. CDR3 region: CAISELDPLGDYGYTF. Written as DNA, the CDR3 is TGTGCCATCAGTGAATTAGACCCCTTAGGGGACTATGGCTACACCTTC.